The 20 T cell receptor beta chains below come from one sample, sequenced in a study of cytomegalovirus exposure and HLA in healthy donors. The study ran its PCR with 60 Vbeta and 13 Jbeta primers. Assay: immunoSEQ multiplex PCR; the TCRdb copy retains only in-frame clones and omits some. The sample totals roughly 100,000 clones. Sequencing was performed on PBMCs. The receptors originated from a man aged 35 to 55 in good health and CMV-seronegative.

The CDR3 here is CASRQEETQYF. DNA of the CDR3: TGCGCCAGCAGACAGGAAGAGACCCAGTACTTC. This chain uses TRBV5-1 with TRBJ2-5, with TRBD1 as a possible D gene (5 bases). V lost 5 bases and J lost 3, with 5 bases in between. The germline gives CDR1 SGHRS, CDR2 YFSETQ. The CDR3 has 11 amino acids.

The chain links TRBV14 to TRBJ1-2; D gene uncertain. The CDR3 contains 18 residues. Germline V CDR1 and CDR2: SGHDN, FVKESK. V was trimmed by 2 bases and J by 4 bases, leaving 23 bases between them. CDR3 in amino acids: CASSQPPRGGRGLYGYTF. CDR3 coding DNA: TGTGCCAGCAGCCAACCCCCGCGGGGTGGGCGCGGTCTCTATGGCTACACCTTC.

This chain links TRBV9 with TRBJ2-5; maybe TRBD2 (5 bases). The V gene lost 0 bases and the J gene lost 1 base, with 10 bases spanning the gap. Germline lookup yields CDR1 SGDLS and CDR2 YYNGEE. The CDR3 spans 15 residues. This chain's CDR3 is CASSVAPGSQETQYF. In DNA, the CDR3 is TGTGCCAGCAGCGTAGCTCCGGGGAGCCAAGAGACCCAGTACTTC.

This sequence joins TRBV30 and TRBJ1-4; TRBD1 agrees at 7 bases. V trimming: 1 base; J trimming: 1 base; junction bases outside the gene matches: 3. The CDR3 contains 15 residues. From germline, CDR1 is GTSNPN and CDR2 SVGIG (reference sequence). CDR3 bases: TGTGCCTGGAGTGGACAGGGAGGAACTAATGAAAAACTGTTTTTT. Translated, it gives CAWSGQGGTNEKLFF.

The rearrangement uses TRBV4-3 and TRBJ2-2; 8 positions match TRBD2. The CDR3 is 15 residues long. V trimming: 5 bases; J trimming: 4 bases; junction bases outside the gene matches: 6. Germline V lookup: CDR1 LGHNA, CDR2 YSLEER. CDR3 sequence (DNA): TGCGCCAGCAGCTCCCGGGAGGGCCGCACCGGGGAGCTGTTTTTT. Residues: CASSSREGRTGELFF.

The chain couples TRBV19 to TRBJ1-5, with D perhaps TRBD1 (5 bases). Germline CDR1 is LNHDA and CDR2 is SQIVND (reference sequence). The V gene lost 2 bases and the J gene lost 4 bases, with 9 bases spanning the gap. The CDR3 consists of 14 residues. CDR3 DNA: TGTGCCAGTAGTATAACGGAGGGGAATCAGCCCCAGCATTTT. This encodes CASSITEGNQPQHF.

This sequence joins TRBV9 and TRBJ2-3; 7 bases agree with TRBD2. This CDR3 spans 16 amino acids. J was trimmed by 2 bases and V by 3 bases; bases with no gene match: 9. The germline gives CDR1 SGDLS, CDR2 YYNGEE. The CDR3 region is CASSAQRAGNTDTQYF. In nucleotides, the CDR3 is TGTGCCAGCAGCGCCCAGAGAGCGGGAAACACAGATACGCAGTATTTT.

V and J are TRBV29-1 and TRBJ2-5, with TRBD2 matching over 9 bases. Matching the DNA end better, TRBJ2-7 makes the J call doubtful. The CDR3 length is 14 residues. The germline V gene has CDR1 SQVTM and CDR2 ANQGSEA. The CDR3 here is CSAVRAGGYYEQYF. As DNA, the CDR3 is TGCAGCGCAGTGAGGGCGGGAGGGTACTACGAGCAGTACTTC.

The genes are TRBV5-1 and TRBJ2-3; the D gene is possibly TRBD2 (7 bases). The germline V gene encodes CDR1 SGHRS and CDR2 YFSETQ. V dropped 0 bases and J dropped 1 base, with 12 bases sitting between them. This CDR3 region has 16 residues. The CDR3 loop is CASSLGRGHGTDTQYF. In DNA form, the CDR3 reads TGCGCCAGCAGCTTGGGGCGGGGGCATGGCACAGATACGCAGTATTTT.

The chain recombines TRBV27 with TRBJ2-7; 8 nucleotides align to TRBD1. The junction had 10 bases not matched to a gene; V was cut back by 6 bases and J by 3 bases. Germline CDR1 and CDR2: MNHEY and SMNVEV (reference sequence). The CDR3 runs 15 residues. CDR3 DNA: TGTGCCAGCAGCCCAGGACAGGGAAGGAACTACGAGCAGTACTTC. It translates to CASSPGQGRNYEQYF.

The rearrangement uses TRBV5-1 and TRBJ1-1, with no clear D. The CDR3 spans 14 residues. In germline, CDR1 is SGHRS, CDR2 YFSETQ. Trimming removed 4 bases from V and 1 base from J, with 11 bases in between. Here the CDR3 reads CASSQDPGNTEAFF. Written as DNA, the CDR3 is TGCGCCAGCAGCCAAGACCCGGGGAACACTGAAGCTTTCTTT.

This rearrangement joins TRBV9 to TRBJ2-7; TRBD2 agrees at 11 bases. The ends lost 3 bases at V and 1 base at J; junction bases unmatched: 9. From germline, CDR1 is SGDLS and CDR2 YYNGEE. CDR3 length: 17 amino acids. CDR3 sequence: CASSGPTSGGSSYEQYF. The CDR3 nucleotides read TGTGCCAGCAGCGGACCCACTAGCGGGGGTTCGTCCTACGAGCAGTACTTC.

This chain joins TRBV28 and TRBJ2-5; TRBD2 agrees at 7 bases. Germline V gene lookup returns CDR1 MDHEN and CDR2 SYDVKM. The CDR3 has 17 amino acids. Trimming took 4 bases from V and 2 from J; bases not matched to a gene: 13. The CDR3 here is CASSSSALAGRQETQYF. DNA for the CDR3: TGTGCCAGCAGTTCCAGTGCCTTAGCGGGCCGTCAAGAGACCCAGTACTTC.

The V gene is TRBV6-5, the J gene TRBJ2-7; D gene unclear. Per germline, CDR1 MNHEY and CDR2 SVGAGI. Trimming stripped 2 bases from V and 4 bases from J, with 12 bases between. The CDR3 runs 14 residues. The DNA for the CDR3 is TGTGCCAGCAGTTACCGGAGCCGTCCGTACGAGCAGTACTTC. Translation: CASSYRSRPYEQYF.

The chain recombines TRBV28 with TRBJ1-5; D not resolved. This CDR3 is built from 12 residues. V lost 3 bases and J 4 bases, leaving 4 bases between the germline ends. The germline V gene encodes CDR1 MDHEN and CDR2 SYDVKM. The CDR3: CASSFRNQPQHF. The CDR3 DNA is TGTGCCAGCAGTTTTCGTAATCAGCCCCAGCATTTT.

V is TRBV2 and J is TRBJ2-1; 10 nucleotides match TRBD2. The CDR3 consists of 20 residues. Germline CDR1 and CDR2: SNHLY and FYNNEI. Trimming took 3 bases from V and 7 from J; bases not matched to a gene: 21. The CDR3 DNA sequence: TGTGCCAGCAGTGATCCGCGCCTTATTTCTAGCGGGAGATCGGGGAATGAGCAGTTCTTC. Protein sequence: CASSDPRLISSGRSGNEQFF.

The chain uses TRBV18 and TRBJ2-5, with D uncertain. Germline lookup yields CDR1 KGHSH and CDR2 LQKENI. The CDR3 consists of 14 residues. Trimming took 3 bases from V and 0 from J, leaving 8 bases between them. This chain's CDR3 is CASSPNQYQETQYF. CDR3 DNA: TGTGCCAGCTCACCGAATCAGTACCAAGAGACCCAGTACTTC. Filled out from reference TRBV18 and TRBJ2-5, the complete variable domain reads NAGVMQNPRHLVRRRGQEARLRCSPMKGHSHVYWYRQLPEEGLKFMVYLQKENIIDESGMPKERFSAEFPKEGPSILRIQQVVRGDSAAYFCASSPNQYQETQYFGPGTRLLVL.

This chain connects TRBV7-2 to TRBJ2-2, with TRBD2 matching 8 bases. Germline values: CDR1 SGHTA, CDR2 FQGNSA. The CDR3 is made up of 16 amino acids. Trimming at V came to 3 bases and at J to 1 base, leaving 4 bases not matched to a gene. The CDR3 coding sequence is TGTGCCAGCAGCTTCTTAGCGGGGAAGAACACCGGGGAGCTGTTTTTT. Encoded protein: CASSFLAGKNTGELFF.

This rearrangement joins TRBV18 to TRBJ1-6, with D maybe TRBD1 (5 bases). The CDR3 runs 19 residues. The V end lost 3 bases, the J end lost 0 bases, and 18 bases lay between the germline ends. The germline V gene encodes CDR1 KGHSH and CDR2 LQKENI. The CDR3 DNA sequence: TGTGCCAGCTCACCCCTCGGACACGGACAAAGCTCCTATAATTCACCCCTCCACTTT. Amino acid sequence: CASSPLGHGQSSYNSPLHF.

The gene calls are TRBV7-6 and TRBJ2-5, with D possibly TRBD1 on 6 matching bases. Near its end, the DNA agrees better with TRBJ2-7, so the J call may be wrong. Germline CDR1 SGHVS, CDR2 FNYEAQ. CDR3 size: 14 residues. CDR3 sequence (DNA): TGTGCCAGCAGCTTAACTCCGTCAGGGGACGAGCAGTACTTC. It is translated as CASSLTPSGDEQYF.